These 14 T cell receptor beta chains originate from one sample sequenced in a study of beta chain features in type 1 diabetes. Sequenced material consisted of expressed TCRB transcripts (all of the isolated RNA was reverse transcribed). Sequencing was performed with immunoSEQ multiplex PCR; in TCRdb, only in-frame clones are kept and a portion is missing. The table lists tens of thousands of clones, 60% to 80% of them singletons, with approximately 2% in the top ten. Sequenced: Tregs from blood. These receptors were collected from a woman aged 40 to 49 in good health.

The chain carries TRBV2 and TRBJ2-2, with 14 bases that match TRBD2. The CDR3 totals 16 residues. Germline V gene sequence: CDR1 SNHLY, CDR2 FYNNEI. Losses at the gene ends were 6 bases for V and 7 bases for J; bases not matched to a gene: 7. CDR3 in DNA: TGTGCCAGCAGCGGGACTAGCGGGGGAATGGACGGGGAGCTGTTTTTT. Its translation: CASSGTSGGMDGELFF.

The rearrangement uses TRBV2 and TRBJ1-1; no clear D gene. Germline V CDR1 and CDR2: SNHLY, FYNNEI. V gave up 4 bases and J gave up 11 bases, with 23 bases separating them. The CDR3 loop spans 15 amino acids. CDR3 sequence: CASSGPPPWGTGAFF. CDR3 DNA sequence: TGTGCCAGCAGTGGCCCCCCGCCCTGGGGAACGGGGGCTTTCTTT.

The V gene is TRBV18, the J gene TRBJ2-5, with TRBD2 matching 7 bases. This CDR3 is 11 amino acids long. The V gene end was trimmed by 6 bases and the J gene end by 11 bases; junction bases not matched to a gene: 6. The germline CDR1 and CDR2 sequences are KGHSH and LQKENI. The CDR3 loop reads CASSNRGEQYF. The CDR3 DNA follows: TGTGCCAGCTCCAACCGGGGGGAGCAGTACTTC.

This clone has just a few counts. The J gene is TRBJ2-5, the V gene TRBV5-1; D is uncertain. Germline V gene sequence: CDR1 SGHRS, CDR2 YFSETQ. The CDR3 totals 12 residues. Trimming removed 4 bases from V and 5 bases from J, with 9 bases in between. The CDR3 sequence: CASSPSAETQYF. The DNA for the CDR3 is TGCGCCAGCAGCCCGTCAGCGGAGACCCAGTACTTC.

Here the CDR3 DNA reads TGTGCCAGCAGCCGGGCGGGCTTCTCCTACAATGAGCAGTTCTTC. This encodes CASSRAGFSYNEQFF. The genes are TRBV7-9 and TRBJ2-1; tentatively, D is TRBD2 (5 bases). Germline CDR1 is SEHNR and CDR2 is FQNEAQ (reference sequence). The germline V and J ends were trimmed by 5 bases and 0 bases, with 11 bases remaining between them. This CDR3 comprises 15 residues.

V usage is TRBV9 and J usage is TRBJ2-1; 9 positions match TRBD2. The V gene's germline CDR1 is SGDLS and CDR2 YYNGEE. The CDR3 extends over 15 amino acids. V dropped 7 bases and J dropped 2; count of bases not matched to a gene: 7. Here the CDR3 DNA reads TGTGCCAGCGAACCCGGGACTAGCCCCTACAATGAGCAGTTCTTC. This sequence encodes CASEPGTSPYNEQFF.

The rearrangement uses TRBV4-3 and TRBJ2-3, with D possibly TRBD2 on 5 matching bases. Germline V gene lookup returns CDR1 LGHNA and CDR2 YSLEER. This CDR3 is 14 amino acids long. The germline V and J ends were trimmed by 1 base and 6 bases, with 11 bases remaining between them. CDR3 DNA: TGCGCCAGCAGCCAAGCTACCGGCGGGGATACGCAGTATTTT. Protein: CASSQATGGDTQYF.

V and J are TRBV6-5 and TRBJ2-7; 7 bases line up with TRBD2. Germline V gene data show CDR1 as MNHEY and CDR2 as SVGAGI. This CDR3 contains 13 residues. V was clipped by 6 bases and J by 4 bases; unmatched bases: 6. The CDR3 is CASRAGILYEQYF. The CDR3 DNA follows: TGTGCCAGCAGAGCGGGAATTCTATACGAGCAGTACTTC.

The chain combines TRBV5-1 with TRBJ2-5; TRBD1 is a possible D gene (5 bases). V lost 6 bases and J lost 5, with 14 bases in between. CDR1 and CDR2 (germline): SGHRS, YFSETQ. There are 13 residues in the CDR3. The CDR3 bases are TGCGCCAGCAACCAAGGGGTTTCGGAGACCCAGTACTTC. Its protein is CASNQGVSETQYF.

The chain couples TRBV7-7 to TRBJ2-2, with 11 bases aligning to TRBD2. V gave up 0 bases and J gave up 3 bases; unmatched junction bases: 3. CDR1 is SSHAT and CDR2 is FNYEAQ in the germline V gene (reference sequence). This CDR3 has 17 residues. This chain's CDR3 is CASSLAKLAGDTGELFF. The DNA for the CDR3 is TGTGCCAGCAGCTTAGCGAAACTAGCGGGGGACACCGGGGAGCTGTTTTTT.

The CDR3, as DNA: TGTGCCAGTAAAAACAGAGTATATGGCTACACCTTC. Translation gives CASKNRVYGYTF. The genes are TRBV19 and TRBJ1-2; D is unresolved. V was clipped by 7 bases and J by 5 bases, with 11 bases between them. The CDR3 extends over 12 amino acids. CDR1 is LNHDA, CDR2 SQIVND, per germline (reference sequence).

This clone appeared once. The chain carries TRBV2 and TRBJ2-1, with TRBD2 identical over 9 bases. CDR1 is SNHLY, CDR2 FYNNEI, per germline. The CDR3 runs 13 residues. J lost 5 bases, V lost 7 bases, and 3 bases had no gene match. In nucleotides, the CDR3 is TGTGCCAGCAAGCGGGGGGCGAACAATGAGCAGTTCTTC. It yields the protein CASKRGANNEQFF.

The V call is TRBV2, the J call TRBJ2-7, with D uncertain. The CDR3 loop spans 12 amino acids. From germline, CDR1 is SNHLY and CDR2 FYNNEI. V lost 6 bases to trimming and J lost 4 bases, with 10 bases between them. The CDR3 reads CASRIEVYEQYF. The CDR3 nucleotides are TGTGCCAGCAGAATCGAGGTTTACGAGCAGTACTTC. Full variable domain (rest looked up from reference TRBV2 and TRBJ2-7): EPEVTQTPSHQVTQMGQEVILRCVPISNHLYFYWYRQILGQKVEFLVSFYNNEISEKSEIFDDQFSVERPDGSNFTLKIRSTKLEDSAMYFCASRIEVYEQYFGPGTRLTVT.

The V gene is TRBV7-9, the J gene TRBJ2-3; 8 nucleotides match TRBD2. With V trimmed by 7 bases and J by 2 bases, 8 bases remained unmatched. CDR1 SEHNR and CDR2 FQNEAQ come from the germline V gene (reference sequence). The length of the CDR3 is 15 residues. DNA for the CDR3: TGTGCCAGCATTGCCGGGACTAGTAACACAGATACGCAGTATTTT. Its protein is CASIAGTSNTDTQYF.